Listed below are T cell receptor beta chains from one sample, sequenced in a study of T cell repertoires in cytomegalovirus infection. One entry per CDR3 protein results from TCRdb running MiXCR on the reads. There are about 190,000 distinct CDR3 sequences in the sample; 9.5% occur only once, and about 4.6% lies in the top ten. Sequenced sample: PBMCs. The receptors were sampled from a human donor in good health (CMV status not recorded). Some clones in this sample may be carry-over from other donors' samples. CDR3s include the opening cysteine and the closing phenylalanine or tryptophan. The D gene is left open where the match is weak. Expanded clones are given a class, and other clones once, few, many or no size at all.

J gene | clone size | D gene | V gene | CDR3 DNA | CDR3 protein
TRBJ1-2 | many | - | TRBV20-1 | TGCAGTGCTAGAGACAGAGGACGGCGCTATGGCTACACCTTC | CSARDRGRRYGYTF
TRBJ1-2 | many | - | TRBV11-2 | TGTGCCAGCAGCTTAAAAGCACAGGGTATCTACACCTTC | CASSLKAQGIYTF
TRBJ1-2 | few | - | TRBV7-9 | TGTGCCAGCAGCTCGACAGATTATGGCTACACCTTC | CASSSTDYGYTF
TRBJ2-5 | - | - | TRBV29-1 | TGCAGCGTTGACTCTCAAGAGACCCAGTACTTC | CSVDSQETQYF
TRBJ2-7 | many | TRBD2 | TRBV7-6 | TGTGCCAGCAGTTCCGGGGGGATAGGAGGCTCCTACGAGCAGTACTTC | CASSSGGIGGSYEQYF
TRBJ1-1 | medium-sized | - | TRBV7-2 | TGTGCCAGCAGCCCAGGGACCCTGAACACTGAAGCTTTCTTT | CASSPGTLNTEAFF
TRBJ2-3 | many | TRBD2 | TRBV28 | TGTGCCAGCAGTTTCCCTCGAAAGCGGGAGGAGCCTCTGAACACAGATACGCAGTATTTT | CASSFPRKREEPLNTDTQYF
TRBJ1-1 | many | TRBD1 | TRBV7-2 | TGTGCCAGCAGCAGTGACAGGGGACTGGGGGAAGCTTTCTTT | CASSSDRGLGEAFF
TRBJ2-5 | many | - | TRBV7-2 | TGTGCCAGCAGCTACAAGGGGGGCGGGGAGACCCAGTACTTC | CASSYKGGGETQYF
TRBJ1-4 | many | - | TRBV7-6 | TGTGCCAGCAGCTCGCCCCTTTGGGGGTCAACTAATGAAAAACTGTTTTTT | CASSSPLWGSTNEKLFF
TRBJ1-2 | - | - | TRBV6-8 | TGTGCCAGCAGTTACAACGCCCCGAAATGCACCTTC | CASSYNAPKCTF
TRBJ2-2 | many | - | TRBV5-4 | TGTGCCAGCAGCTTGGAATCGGACACCGGGGAGCTGTTTTTT | CASSLESDTGELFF
TRBJ1-4 | many | - | TRBV6-2/TRBV6-3 | TGTGCCAGCAGCGACCCTAATGAAAAACTGTTTTTT | CASSDPNEKLFF
TRBJ2-3 | many | - | TRBV28 | TGTGCCAGCAGTTTGTTCACAGATACGCAGTATTTT | CASSLFTDTQYF
TRBJ1-1 | - | TRBD1 | TRBV12-3/TRBV12-4 | TGTGCCAGCAGTCCCGGGGAACAGGGGGCGGTCACTGAAGCTTTCTTT | CASSPGEQGAVTEAFF
TRBJ1-1 | many | TRBD1 | TRBV6-5 | TGTGCCAGCAGTAAGGGACAGGGGAAGACTGAAGCTTTCTTT | CASSKGQGKTEAFF
TRBJ2-5 | - | TRBD2 | TRBV5-6 | TGTGCCAGCAGCTCCTGGACTAGTCAAGAGACCCAGTACTTC | CASSSWTSQETQYF
TRBJ1-5 | many | TRBD1 | TRBV28 | TGTGCCACCGCAAGAGACAGGGTCAGTCAGCCCCAGCATTTT | CATARDRVSQPQHF
TRBJ2-7 | - | - | TRBV19 | TGTGCCAGTACCCTAGGAAGACACCCGAGCCACGAGCAGTACTTC | CASTLGRHPSHEQYF
TRBJ2-5 | many | TRBD1 | TRBV6-6 | TGTGCCAGCAGTGCCCAGACAGGGTCTGGGACCCAGTACTTC | CASSAQTGSGTQYF
TRBJ2-1 | few | - | TRBV7-3 | TGTGCCAGCAGCTTAGGGCCTCAGGGTGAGCAGTTCTTC | CASSLGPQGEQFF
TRBJ2-6 | few | TRBD1 | TRBV7-6 | TGTGCCAGCAGCAAAGACAGGGCTGGGGCCAACGTCCTGACTTTC | CASSKDRAGANVLTF
TRBJ1-5 | many | - | TRBV7-8 | TGTGCCAGCAGCTCCGGACAGCGCCCGCGGCCCCAGCATTTT | CASSSGQRPRPQHF
TRBJ1-1 | - | TRBD1 | TRBV20-1 | TGCAGTGTTTTCCCTCGGACAGGGGTGAACACTGAAGCTTTCTTT | CSVFPRTGVNTEAFF
TRBJ2-7 | many | - | TRBV7-8 | TGTGCCAGCAGACTAGGGACAAGCTCCTACGAGCAGTACTTC | CASRLGTSSYEQYF
TRBJ2-3 | - | - | TRBV28 | TGTGCCAGCAGTTCCGGACAACGGGGGAGACCAGATACGCAGTATTTT | CASSSGQRGRPDTQYF
TRBJ1-1 | many | - | TRBV5-6 | TGTGCCAGCAGCTTGGTCATTGGGGAAAACACTGAAGCTTTCTTT | CASSLVIGENTEAFF
TRBJ2-5 | few | TRBD2 | TRBV6-6 | TGTGCCAGCAGTTACTATGGACTAGCGGGAGGGGAGACCCAGTACTTC | CASSYYGLAGGETQYF
TRBJ2-1 | few | - | TRBV30 | TGTGCCTGGAGTGTACTCGCGGCGAATGAGCAGTTCTTC | CAWSVLAANEQFF
TRBJ2-7 | many | - | TRBV29-1 | TGCAGCGTCGAAACAGACGCCTACGAGCAGTACTTC | CSVETDAYEQYF
TRBJ1-2 | few | - | TRBV28 | TGTGCCAGCAGTTTATGGCAGGGAAGAGACTATGGCTACACCTTC | CASSLWQGRDYGYTF
TRBJ1-5 | few | - | TRBV10-3 | TGTGCCATCGCGCCGGATAGCAATCAGCCCCAGCATTTT | CAIAPDSNQPQHF
TRBJ2-7 | - | TRBD1 | TRBV6-2/TRBV6-3 | TGTGCCAGCACCCACCTTGGGACAGTAGTCTACGAGCAGTACTTC | CASTHLGTVVYEQYF
TRBJ2-5 | many | - | TRBV7-9 | TGTGCCAGCAGCCCGCCGGCAGTGGAAGAGACCCAGTACTTC | CASSPPAVEETQYF
TRBJ2-3 | many | TRBD2 | TRBV7-2 | TGTGCCAGCAGCCGGACTAGCGGGGGAGGAGCAGATACGCAGTATTTT | CASSRTSGGGADTQYF
TRBJ1-2 | - | TRBD1 | TRBV7-2 | TGTGCCAGCAGCTCCAGGACAGGGGGCCATGGCTACACCTTC | CASSSRTGGHGYTF
TRBJ2-3 | many | - | TRBV7-2 | TGTGCCAGCAGCTTAGAAGGGGCTAGCACAGATACGCAGTATTTT | CASSLEGASTDTQYF
TRBJ2-3 | many | - | TRBV6-2/TRBV6-3 | TGTGCCAGCAGTTATGGGACGGCTAGCACAGATACGCAGTATTTT | CASSYGTASTDTQYF
TRBJ2-7 | many | TRBD1 | TRBV5-1 | TGCGCCAGCAGCTTGGATAACGCCCGGGACAGGAACTACGAGCAGTACTTC | CASSLDNARDRNYEQYF
TRBJ2-7 | - | - | TRBV10-3 | TGTGCCATCAGTGACAGCCGCTACGAGCAGTACTTC | CAISDSRYEQYF
TRBJ2-1 | few | - | TRBV11-2 | TGTGCCAGCAGACCCGGTTGGCTGGGGGACAATGAGCAGTTCTTC | CASRPGWLGDNEQFF
TRBJ1-1 | many | - | TRBV7-2 | TGTGCCAGCAGCTACGTTGCGGGCGCTGAAGCTTTCTTT | CASSYVAGAEAFF
TRBJ1-6 | many | - | TRBV6-2/TRBV6-3 | TGTGCCAGCAGTTCCCTGGGGAGTTCACCCCTCCACTTT | CASSSLGSSPLHF
TRBJ2-5 | many | - | TRBV6-4 | TGTGCCGGGCAAAGAGAGACCCAGTACTTC | CAGQRETQYF
TRBJ2-6 | many | - | TRBV10-3 | TGTGCCACCACCTCGGCGGGGGCCAACGTCCTGACTTTC | CATTSAGANVLTF
TRBJ1-3 | few | - | TRBV28 | TGTGCCAGCAGTTTGTCCGGTGCCAGCTCTGGAAACACCATATATTTT | CASSLSGASSGNTIYF
TRBJ2-5 | - | - | TRBV6-2/TRBV6-3 | TGTGCCAGCAGTTACAATGTCGAGACCCAGTACTTC | CASSYNVETQYF
TRBJ1-3 | few | - | TRBV30 | TGTGCCTGGAGTGTCCAGGGAGACACCATATATTTT | CAWSVQGDTIYF
TRBJ2-5 | many | TRBD2 | TRBV7-2 | TGTGCCAGCAGCCTGGGACTAGCGGGTAGCCAAGAGACCCAGTACTTC | CASSLGLAGSQETQYF
TRBJ2-1 | many | TRBD1 | TRBV7-2 | TGTGCCAGCAGCTGGAGGGGACAGGGTAATGAGCAGTTCTTC | CASSWRGQGNEQFF
TRBJ2-2 | many | - | TRBV7-7 | TGTGCTAGCAGCCGCGCCTCCGGGCGGACCGGGGAGCTGTTTTTT | CASSRASGRTGELFF
TRBJ1-4 | many | - | TRBV7-8 | TGTGCCAGCAGGAATTCAGGCAGTACAAATGAAAAACTGTTTTTT | CASRNSGSTNEKLFF
TRBJ2-5 | - | TRBD1 | TRBV14 | TGTGCCAGCAGCCAAGATCTGGGGACAGGAGAGACCCAGTACTTC | CASSQDLGTGETQYF
TRBJ2-1 | few | TRBD2 | TRBV12-3/TRBV12-4 | TGTGCCAGCAGTTTCAGGTCTCTTGCTAGCGGGAGATTTCTTAGCTCCTACAATGAGCAGTTCTTC | CASSFRSLASGRFLSSYNEQFF
TRBJ2-4 | few | TRBD2 | TRBV7-2 | TGTGCCAGCAGCCAACGGACTAGCGGGGAAAACATTCAGTACTTC | CASSQRTSGENIQYF
TRBJ2-2 | many | TRBD2 | TRBV7-2 | TGTGCCAGCAGTTTAACTAGCGGGGGCACCGGGGAGCTGTTTTTT | CASSLTSGGTGELFF